The 22 T cell receptor beta chains below were found in one sample sequenced in a study of T-cell memory formation after mild COVID-19. TCRdb re-derived calls from the 5' RACE reads in MiXCR, one entry per CDR3 protein. The data hold about 410,000 distinct CDR3 sequences, with around 17% observed a single time. The sequencing input was PBMCs or a T cell subset sorted from them (not recorded which). The origin of the receptors is a man aged 18 to 30 who had mild COVID-19 (a few samples of this study predate the infection). Cell type and time point are not known.

This CDR3 is CASSPVFGTHAYEQYF. The CDR3 region has the DNA TGCGCCAGCAGCCCCGTTTTCGGGACTCATGCCTACGAGCAGTACTTC. This chain uses TRBV4-3 with TRBJ2-7; weak D call: TRBD2 (6 bases). Germline CDR1 is LGHNA and CDR2 is YSLEER. Between the trimmed V and J ends, which lost 4 bases and 2 bases, there was a span of 18 bases. The CDR3 has 16 residues.

This chain joins TRBV19 and TRBJ2-5; D tentatively reads TRBD1 or TRBD2 (5 bases each). V lost 5 bases and J lost 6, with 10 bases in between. In germline, CDR1 is LNHDA, CDR2 SQIVND (reference sequence). This CDR3 comprises 12 residues. The CDR3 reads CASSFRGQTQYF. The CDR3 DNA sequence: TGTGCCAGTAGTTTCCGGGGACAGACCCAGTACTTC.

V usage is TRBV11-2 and J usage is TRBJ2-7; 11 bases are shared with TRBD1. Germline V gives CDR1 SGHAT, CDR2 FQNNGV. The ends lost 6 bases at V and 4 bases at J; junction bases unmatched: 5. The CDR3 length is 14 residues. This CDR3 reads CASSGTGGPYEQYV. The CDR3 DNA reads TGTGCCAGCAGTGGGACAGGGGGTCCTTACGAGCAGTACGTC.

This clonotype was recorded a few times. The chain employs TRBV7-8 and TRBJ1-1; D remains unclear. Looked up from germline, CDR1 is SGHVS and CDR2 is FQNEAQ. This CDR3 region has 13 residues. With 2 bases removed from V and 3 bases from J, the gap between germline ends came to 7 bases. The CDR3 region has the DNA TGTGCCAGCAGCTTATTACAGTACACTGAAGCTTTCTTT. Translated, it gives CASSLLQYTEAFF.

The chain joins TRBV6-2 or TRBV6-3 to TRBJ1-5; TRBD1 matches at 7 bases. The germline CDR1 and CDR2 sequences are MNHEY and SVGEGT. The CDR3 has 13 residues. With V trimmed by 5 bases and J by 4 bases, 2 bases remained unmatched. CDR3 sequence: CASSDRDNQPQHF. The DNA for the CDR3 is TGTGCCAGCAGTGACAGGGATAATCAGCCCCAGCATTTT.

This clonotype was observed a handful of times. The chain has TRBV28 and TRBJ1-1; D ambiguous. Trimming removed 2 bases at V and 6 bases at J, with 7 bases between. The CDR3 has 12 amino acids. Germline lookup yields CDR1 MDHEN and CDR2 SYDVKM. The CDR3 bases are TGTGCCAGCAGTTTAGGCATCTCTGAAGCTTTCTTT. It translates to CASSLGISEAFF.

The sample holds a few counts of this clonotype. This chain links TRBV20-1 with TRBJ1-5; a possible D gene is TRBD1 (5 bases). The CDR3 runs 14 residues. Deletions cut 5 bases from V and 4 bases from J, with 15 bases between. Germline assignment: CDR1 DFQATT and CDR2 SNEGSKA (reference sequence). The CDR3 bases are TGCAGTGCTGTCGCAGGGTGGAGGAATCAGCCCCAGCATTTT. Its translation: CSAVAGWRNQPQHF.

This chain links TRBV4-2 with TRBJ2-5; the match to TRBD2 covers 9 bases. This CDR3 contains 18 residues. Germline CDR1 reads LGHNA; CDR2 reads YNFKEQ. The junction had 18 bases not matched to a gene; V was cut back by 6 bases and J by 4 bases. The CDR3 reads CASSKRPVVAGEGETQYF. CDR3 in DNA: TGTGCCAGCAGTAAAAGGCCTGTGGTAGCGGGGGAAGGAGAGACCCAGTACTTC.

A remark on this clonotype: This could be a read error, since a much larger clone is one nucleotide away. V and J are TRBV4-2 and TRBJ2-5, with D perhaps given as TRBD1 or TRBD2 (5 bases each). The CDR3 covers 15 residues. V was trimmed by 4 bases and J by 1 base, leaving 13 bases between them. CDR1 and CDR2 (germline): LGHNA, YNFKEQ. DNA for the CDR3: TGTGCCAGCAGCCTTCGGGGCGCGACCCAAGAGACCCAGTACTTC. Protein sequence: CASSLRGATQETQYF.

The chain has TRBV5-1 and TRBJ2-7; 7 bases align to TRBD1. The length of the CDR3 is 13 residues. Trimming removed 6 bases from V and 6 bases from J; junction bases left unmatched: 9. The germline V gene has CDR1 SGHRS and CDR2 YFSETQ. The CDR3 DNA sequence: TGCGCCAGCACTTTTGAGGGGGCGGGCGAGCAGTACGTC. Its protein is CASTFEGAGEQYV.

This clonotype showed up just a few times. The V call is TRBV12-3 or TRBV12-4, the J call TRBJ1-3; D may be TRBD1 (6 bases). The CDR3 is 19 residues long. With 3 bases removed from V and 2 bases from J, the gap between germline ends came to 23 bases. In nucleotides, the CDR3 is TGTGCCAGCAGTTTTTGGGGGGCAAGTCCCCATGACACTGGAAACACCATATATTTT. It translates to CASSFWGASPHDTGNTIYF.

The chain couples TRBV11-2 to TRBJ1-1; possible D gene TRBD1, 5 bases. Germline-derived CDR1 and CDR2 are SGHAT and FQNNGV. The CDR3 sequence is 16 residues long. V lost 1 base and J 4 bases, leaving 16 bases between the germline ends. CDR3 sequence (DNA): TGTGCCAGCAGCTTAGCGGTTGGGGCAAGGGGCACTGAAGCTTTCTTT. This encodes CASSLAVGARGTEAFF.

This clonotype was detected ten times or more. The chain has TRBV5-1 and TRBJ2-2; tentatively, D is TRBD2 (6 bases). The CDR3 is 13 amino acids. Per the germline V gene, CDR1 is SGHRS and CDR2 is YFSETQ. V was cut by 4 bases and J by 6 bases, with 10 bases left in between. The CDR3 protein is CASSSGLPGELFF. CDR3 sequence (DNA): TGCGCCAGCAGCAGCGGACTACCCGGGGAGCTGTTTTTT.

This clonotype was counted between two and nine times. The rearrangement uses TRBV4-3 and TRBJ1-6; the D is unclear. Trimming took 3 bases from V and 2 from J, leaving 11 bases between them. There are 16 residues in the CDR3. Germline-derived CDR1 and CDR2 are LGHNA and YSLEER. The CDR3 region is CASSHSKHAYNSPLHF. CDR3 bases: TGCGCCAGCAGCCACTCAAAACATGCCTATAATTCACCCCTCCACTTT.

J is TRBJ2-7 and V is TRBV12-3 or TRBV12-4; D ambiguous. The V end lost 3 bases, the J end lost 2 bases, and 8 bases lay between the germline ends. The CDR3 totals 13 residues. The CDR3 loop reads CASSFAEPYEQYF. In nucleotides, the CDR3 is TGTGCCAGCAGTTTTGCAGAACCCTACGAGCAGTACTTC.

A few counts support this clonotype. This chain joins TRBV4-3 and TRBJ2-1; 10 bases agree with TRBD2. The CDR3 runs 16 residues. Germline trimming cut 0 bases from V and 4 bases from J; bases unmatched to any gene: 3. Germline loops: CDR1 LGHNA, CDR2 YSLEER. The CDR3 protein is CASSQESSGGYNEQFF. CDR3 nucleotide sequence: TGCGCCAGCAGCCAAGAGAGTAGCGGGGGGTACAATGAGCAGTTCTTC.

The V and J genes are TRBV7-2 and TRBJ2-2; the D gene is possibly TRBD2 (6 bases). V was shortened by 5 bases and J by 6 bases, with 16 bases between the two germline ends. This CDR3 is built from 15 residues. Germline assignment: CDR1 SGHTA and CDR2 FQGNSA. The CDR3 region is CASSVGLYGAGELFF. In DNA form, the CDR3 reads TGTGCCAGCAGCGTCGGACTATACGGGGCCGGGGAGCTGTTTTTT.

The chain carries TRBV5-1 and TRBJ1-1; D might be TRBD1 (5 bases). CDR1 is SGHRS and CDR2 is YFSETQ in the germline V gene. This CDR3 has 13 amino acids. V was trimmed by 4 bases and J by 8 bases, leaving 15 bases between them. CDR3 sequence (DNA): TGCGCCAGCAGCAGGGACTTTCCCCCAGAAGCTTTCTTT. The encoded protein is CASSRDFPPEAFF.

The chain combines TRBV29-1 with TRBJ1-2; D gene ambiguous. The CDR3 has 10 residues. Germline values: CDR1 SQVTM, CDR2 ANQGSEA. V lost 3 bases, J lost 7 bases, and 6 bases lay in between. The CDR3 spells CSVERTGYTF. The CDR3 coding sequence is TGCAGCGTTGAGCGTACTGGCTACACCTTC.

In its sample, this clonotype was seen a few times. The chain recombines TRBV2 with TRBJ2-5; D gene ambiguous. CDR3 length: 11 amino acids. V lost 8 bases and J lost 2, with 6 bases in between. Germline values: CDR1 SNHLY, CDR2 FYNNEI. The CDR3 here is CASLRQETQYF. The CDR3 DNA follows: TGTGCCAGCCTCAGACAAGAGACCCAGTACTTC.

This clonotype has a handful of counts. CDR3 nucleotides: TGTGCCAGCTCAACGACAGGACTCGAGCAGTACTTC. Translating it yields CASSTTGLEQYF. The chain is built from TRBV18 and TRBJ2-7, with D possibly being TRBD1 (6 bases). The CDR3 loop spans 12 amino acids. The germline V and J ends were trimmed by 5 bases and 6 bases, with 11 bases remaining between them. Germline lookup yields CDR1 KGHSH and CDR2 LQKENI.

In its sample, this clonotype was seen a few times. The chain couples TRBV6-1 to TRBJ2-2; TRBD1 agrees at 8 bases. CDR1 is MNHNS and CDR2 is SASEGT in the germline V gene. This CDR3 spans 15 amino acids. With V trimmed by 2 bases and J by 6 bases, 5 bases remained unmatched. CDR3 protein: CASSELPQGAGELFF. The CDR3 DNA reads TGTGCCAGCAGTGAATTGCCACAGGGGGCCGGGGAGCTGTTTTTT.